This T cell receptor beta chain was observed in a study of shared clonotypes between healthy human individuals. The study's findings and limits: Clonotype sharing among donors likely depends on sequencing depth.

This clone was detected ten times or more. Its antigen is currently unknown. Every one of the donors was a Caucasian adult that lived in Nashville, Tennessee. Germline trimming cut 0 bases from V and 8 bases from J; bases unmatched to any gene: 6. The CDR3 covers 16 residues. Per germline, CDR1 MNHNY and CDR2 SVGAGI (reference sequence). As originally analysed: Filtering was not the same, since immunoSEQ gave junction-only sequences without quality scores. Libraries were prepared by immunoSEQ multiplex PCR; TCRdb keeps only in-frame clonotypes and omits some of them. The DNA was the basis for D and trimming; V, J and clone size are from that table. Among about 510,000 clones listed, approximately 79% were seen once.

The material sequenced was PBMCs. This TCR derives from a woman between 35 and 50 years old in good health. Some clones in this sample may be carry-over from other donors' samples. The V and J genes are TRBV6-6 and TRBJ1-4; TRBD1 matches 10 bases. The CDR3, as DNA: TGTGCCAGCAGTTACTCGATGGGGACAGGGGTAGAAAAACTGTTTTTT. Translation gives CASSYSMGTGVEKLFF.